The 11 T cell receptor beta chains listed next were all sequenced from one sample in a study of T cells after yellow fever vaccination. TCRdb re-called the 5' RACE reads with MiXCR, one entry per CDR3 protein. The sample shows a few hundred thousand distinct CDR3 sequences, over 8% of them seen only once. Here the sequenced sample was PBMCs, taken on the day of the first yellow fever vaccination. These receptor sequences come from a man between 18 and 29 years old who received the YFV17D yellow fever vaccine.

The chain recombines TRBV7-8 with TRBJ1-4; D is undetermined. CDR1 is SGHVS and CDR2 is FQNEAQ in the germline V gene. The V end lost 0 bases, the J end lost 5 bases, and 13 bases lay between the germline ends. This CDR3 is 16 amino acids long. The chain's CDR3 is CASSLALVLGNEKLFF. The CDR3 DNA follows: TGTGCCAGCAGCTTAGCGCTGGTCCTGGGGAATGAAAAACTGTTTTTT.

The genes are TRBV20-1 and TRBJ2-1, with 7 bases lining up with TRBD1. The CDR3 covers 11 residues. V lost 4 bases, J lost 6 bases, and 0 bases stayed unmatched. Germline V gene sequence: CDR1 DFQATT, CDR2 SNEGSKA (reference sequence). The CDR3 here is CSATGGNEQFF. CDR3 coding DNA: TGCAGTGCTACAGGGGGCAATGAGCAGTTCTTC.

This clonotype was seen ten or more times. The CDR3 protein is CASRPGQGFYEQYF. CDR3 in DNA: TGCGCCAGCAGACCGGGACAGGGTTTCTACGAGCAGTACTTC. V is TRBV5-1 and J is TRBJ2-7; 9 bases fit TRBD1. This CDR3 comprises 14 residues. Germline-derived CDR1 and CDR2 are SGHRS and YFSETQ. V dropped 5 bases and J dropped 3; count of bases not matched to a gene: 6.

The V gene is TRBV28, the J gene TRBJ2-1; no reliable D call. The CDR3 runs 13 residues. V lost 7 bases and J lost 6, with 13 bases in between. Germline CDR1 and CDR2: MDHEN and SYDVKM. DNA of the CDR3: TGTGCCAGCATTTCAGGCAGCCTCAATGAGCAGTTCTTC. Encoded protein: CASISGSLNEQFF. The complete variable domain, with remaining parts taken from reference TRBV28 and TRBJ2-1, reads DVKVTQSSRYLVKRTGEKVFLECVQDMDHENMFWYRQDPGLGLRLIYFSYDVKMKEKGDIPEGYSVSREKKERFSLILESASTNQTSMYLCASISGSLNEQFFGPGTRLTVL.

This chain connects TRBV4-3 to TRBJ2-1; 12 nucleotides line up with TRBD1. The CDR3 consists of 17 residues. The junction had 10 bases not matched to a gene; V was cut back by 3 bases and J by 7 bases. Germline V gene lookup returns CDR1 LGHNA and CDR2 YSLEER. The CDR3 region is CASSHTSRDRGRNEQFF. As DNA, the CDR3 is TGCGCCAGCAGCCATACTTCTCGGGACAGGGGGCGAAATGAGCAGTTCTTC.

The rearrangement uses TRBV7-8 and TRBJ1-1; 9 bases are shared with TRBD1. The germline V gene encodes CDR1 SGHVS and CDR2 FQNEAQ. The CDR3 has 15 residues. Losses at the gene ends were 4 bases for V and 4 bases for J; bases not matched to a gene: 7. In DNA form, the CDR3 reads TGTGCCAGCAGCTCGCAGACAGGGGGAACCACTGAAGCTTTCTTT. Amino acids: CASSSQTGGTTEAFF.

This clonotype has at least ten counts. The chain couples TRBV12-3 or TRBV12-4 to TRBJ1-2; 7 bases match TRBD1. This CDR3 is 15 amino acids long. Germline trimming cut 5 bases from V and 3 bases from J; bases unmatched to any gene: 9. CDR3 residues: CASSRTGLRDYGYTF. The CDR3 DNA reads TGTGCCAGCAGTCGGACAGGCCTTAGGGACTATGGCTACACCTTC.

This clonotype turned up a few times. The CDR3 DNA sequence: TGCAGTGCCCAGGGGGCGGGAGAGACCCAGTACTTC. This translates into CSAQGAGETQYF. This chain joins TRBV20-1 and TRBJ2-5; 8 nucleotides agree with TRBD1. Losses at the gene ends were 6 bases for V and 4 bases for J; bases not matched to a gene: 4. Germline lookup yields CDR1 DFQATT and CDR2 SNEGSKA (reference sequence). This CDR3 is 12 amino acids long.

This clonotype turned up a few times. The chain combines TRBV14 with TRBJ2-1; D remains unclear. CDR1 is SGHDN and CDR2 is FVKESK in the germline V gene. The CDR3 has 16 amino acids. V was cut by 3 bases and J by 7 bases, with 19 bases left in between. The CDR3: CASSHPLCNGCNEQFF. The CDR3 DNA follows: TGTGCCAGCAGCCACCCCCTTTGTAACGGATGTAATGAGCAGTTCTTC.

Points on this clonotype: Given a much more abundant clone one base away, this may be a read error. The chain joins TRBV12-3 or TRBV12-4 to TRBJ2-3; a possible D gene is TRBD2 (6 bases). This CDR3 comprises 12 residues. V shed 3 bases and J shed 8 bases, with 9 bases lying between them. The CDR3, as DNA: TGTGCCAGCAGTTTGGGGGGTCTTACGCAGTATTTT. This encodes CASSLGGLTQYF.

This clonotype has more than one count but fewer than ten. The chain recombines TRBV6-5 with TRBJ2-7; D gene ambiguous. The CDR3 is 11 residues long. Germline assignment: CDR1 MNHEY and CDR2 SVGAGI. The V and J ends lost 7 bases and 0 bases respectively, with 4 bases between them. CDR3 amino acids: CASTYSYEQYF. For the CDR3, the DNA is TGTGCCAGCACCTACTCCTACGAGCAGTACTTC.